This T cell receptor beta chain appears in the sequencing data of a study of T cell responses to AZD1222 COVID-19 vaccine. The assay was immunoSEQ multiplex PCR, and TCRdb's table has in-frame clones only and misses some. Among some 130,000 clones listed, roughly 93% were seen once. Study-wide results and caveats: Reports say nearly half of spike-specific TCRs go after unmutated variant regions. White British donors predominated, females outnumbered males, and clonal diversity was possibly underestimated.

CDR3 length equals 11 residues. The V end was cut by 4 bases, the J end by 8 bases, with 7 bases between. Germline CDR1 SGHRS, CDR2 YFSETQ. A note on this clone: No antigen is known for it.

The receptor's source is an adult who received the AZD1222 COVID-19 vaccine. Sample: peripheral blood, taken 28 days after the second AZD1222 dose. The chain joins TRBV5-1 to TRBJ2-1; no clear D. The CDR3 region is CASSEVDEQFF. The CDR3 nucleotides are TGCGCCAGCAGCGAAGTCGATGAGCAGTTCTTC.